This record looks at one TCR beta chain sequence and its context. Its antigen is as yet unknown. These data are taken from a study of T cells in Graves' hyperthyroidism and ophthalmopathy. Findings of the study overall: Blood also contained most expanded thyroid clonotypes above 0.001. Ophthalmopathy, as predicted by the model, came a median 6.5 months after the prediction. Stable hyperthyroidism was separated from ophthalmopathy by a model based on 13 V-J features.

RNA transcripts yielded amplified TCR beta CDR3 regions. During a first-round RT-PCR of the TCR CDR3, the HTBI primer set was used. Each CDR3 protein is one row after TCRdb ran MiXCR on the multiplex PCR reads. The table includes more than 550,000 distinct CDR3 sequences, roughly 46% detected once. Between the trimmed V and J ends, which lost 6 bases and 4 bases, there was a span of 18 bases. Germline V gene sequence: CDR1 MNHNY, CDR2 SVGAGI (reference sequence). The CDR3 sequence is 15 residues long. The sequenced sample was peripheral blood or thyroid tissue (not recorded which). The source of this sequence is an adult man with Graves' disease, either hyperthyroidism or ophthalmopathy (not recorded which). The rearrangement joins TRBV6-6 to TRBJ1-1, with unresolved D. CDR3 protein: CASRPRIMAITEAFF. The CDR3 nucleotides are TGTGCCAGCAGGCCTAGGATTATGGCGATCACTGAAGCTTTCTTT.